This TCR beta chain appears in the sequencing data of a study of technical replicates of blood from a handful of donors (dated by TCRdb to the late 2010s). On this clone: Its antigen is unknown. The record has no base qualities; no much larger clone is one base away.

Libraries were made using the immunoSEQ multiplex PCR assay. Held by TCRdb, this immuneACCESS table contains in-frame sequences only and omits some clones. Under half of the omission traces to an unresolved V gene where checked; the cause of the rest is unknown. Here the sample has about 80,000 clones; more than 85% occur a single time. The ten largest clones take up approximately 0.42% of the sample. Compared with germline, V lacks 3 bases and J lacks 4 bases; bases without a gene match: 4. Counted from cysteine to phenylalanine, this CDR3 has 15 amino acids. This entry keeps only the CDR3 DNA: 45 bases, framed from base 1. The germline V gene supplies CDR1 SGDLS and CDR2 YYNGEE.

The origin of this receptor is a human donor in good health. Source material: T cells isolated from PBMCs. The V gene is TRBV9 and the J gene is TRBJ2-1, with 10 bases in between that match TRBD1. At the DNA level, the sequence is TGTGCCAGCAGCGCCTGGACAGGGGGGTACAATGAGCAGTTCTTC. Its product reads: CASSAWTGGYNEQFF.